This T cell receptor beta chain was captured by sequencing in a study of vaccination and CD4 T cells after COVID-19. At the Johns Hopkins FTIC core, DNA taken from cultured CD4+ T cells was sequenced by way of the Oncomine TCR Beta short-read assay. Each CDR3 protein gets one entry after TCRdb re-called the PCR reads with MiXCR. The sample includes about 4,500 distinct CDR3 sequences, approximately 64% of them seen just once. Described treatment: approximately 9-day PBMC culture with coronavirus spike peptide pools or control peptides (ViraFEST assay). CD4+ T-cell collection from the unexposed donor predated the COVID-19 pandemic (2011-2018). ViraFEST stimulated the growth of antigen-specific T cells using peptide pools and subsequently profiled their TCRs by sequencing. The CDR3 loop spans 16 amino acids. J lost 4 bases, V lost 5 bases, and 7 bases had no gene match. The germline CDR1 and CDR2 sequences are MNHEY and SMNVEV (reference sequence).

About this clonotype: Its antigen is currently unknown.

The sequence was collected from a human donor in good health. Sample: CD4+ T cells from blood, cultured in vitro. The chain couples TRBV27 to TRBJ2-2; 10 bases align to TRBD1. The CDR3 DNA reads as TGTGCCAGCAGTAGACGACAGGGGGCCGGCACCGGGGAGCTGTTTTTT. This translates into CASSRRQGAGTGELFF.